The 20 T cell receptor beta chains presented below share a single source sample, sequenced in a study of T cells and copy number aberrations in small-cell lung cancer. Profiled with immunoSEQ multiplex PCR; TCRdb holds only in-frame clones, not every one. The repertoire holds several thousand clones, with 65% to 90% as singletons. Sequenced input: normal tissue next to the tumor. The receptor set was obtained from a woman in her 50s with small cell lung cancer.

The V and J genes are TRBV5-6 and TRBJ1-5; D gene uncertain. Trimming removed 0 bases at V and 7 bases at J, with 11 bases between. In germline, CDR1 is SGHDT, CDR2 YYEEEE. The CDR3 is made up of 14 amino acids. CDR3 region: CASSLDQVRQPQHF. The CDR3 DNA is TGTGCCAGCAGCTTGGATCAGGTACGGCAGCCCCAGCATTTT.

The count of this clone is one. The chain recombines TRBV19 with TRBJ1-1; 7 nucleotides match TRBD1. Per the germline V gene, CDR1 is LNHDA and CDR2 is SQIVND (reference sequence). Germline trimming cut 6 bases from V and 1 base from J; bases unmatched to any gene: 2. The CDR3 loop spans 13 amino acids. The CDR3 DNA is TGTGCCAGTAGGGCAGGGGGGAACACTGAAGCTTTCTTT. Protein: CASRAGGNTEAFF. The full variable domain, completed using reference TRBV19 and TRBJ1-1, is DGGITQSPKYLFRKEGQNVTLSCEQNLNHDAMYWYRQDPGQGLRLIYYSQIVNDFQKGDIAEGYSVSREKKESFPLTVTSAQKNPTAFYLCASRAGGNTEAFFGQGTRLTVV.

As concerns this clone: The junction shows a germline mismatch at one end, possibly a read error. The chain links TRBV5-4 to TRBJ2-6; D is perhaps TRBD1 (5 bases). The CDR3 consists of 17 residues. Germline V gene data show CDR1 as SGHNT and CDR2 as YYREEE (reference sequence). Written as DNA, the CDR3 is TGTGCCAGCAGCTTGGGAGGAGATCGCTCTGGGGCCAACGTCCTAACTTTC. Its protein is CASSLGGDRSGANVLTF.

CDR3 sequence reads: CASSQAEGQGRQFF. The CDR3 DNA reads as TGTGCCAGCAGCCAAGCCGAGGGACAGGGTAGGCAGTTCTTC. The chain recombines TRBV4-2 with TRBJ2-1; 9 bases are shared with TRBD1. This CDR3 is 14 amino acids long. Losses at the gene ends were 1 base for V and 12 bases for J; bases not matched to a gene: 7. The germline gives CDR1 LGHNA, CDR2 YNFKEQ.

The chain links TRBV11-3 to TRBJ2-1; D possibly matches TRBD1 or TRBD2 (5 bases each). CDR1 is SGHNT and CDR2 is YENEEA in the germline V gene. V shed 5 bases and J shed 4 bases, with 9 bases lying between them. The length of the CDR3 is 13 residues. In nucleotides, the CDR3 is TGTGCCAGCAGCGGGGACGGGTACAATGAGCAGTTCTTC. Translating gives CASSGDGYNEQFF.

The chain employs TRBV19 and TRBJ2-7, with D perhaps matching TRBD2 (6 bases). This CDR3 is built from 15 residues. Germline loops: CDR1 LNHDA, CDR2 SQIVND (reference sequence). Trimming stripped 3 bases from V and 7 bases from J, with 19 bases between. The CDR3, as DNA: TGTGCCAGTAGTATTGGGACTCCCGCGGTGAAAGAGCAGTACTTC. Protein product: CASSIGTPAVKEQYF.

The chain employs TRBV11-2 and TRBJ2-5; D gene unclear. The CDR3 runs to 12 residues. V was cut by 3 bases and J by 5 bases, with 7 bases left in between. In germline, CDR1 is SGHAT, CDR2 FQNNGV. CDR3 sequence reads: CASSFFTETQYF. The DNA of the CDR3 is TGTGCCAGCAGCTTTTTTACGGAGACCCAGTACTTC.

The chain joins TRBV15 to TRBJ2-1; D remains ambiguous. The CDR3 runs to 13 residues. Trimming cost V 3 bases and J 4 bases, with 7 bases left between them. Germline lookup yields CDR1 LNHNV and CDR2 YYDKDF (reference sequence). The CDR3 DNA follows: TGTGCCACCAGCAGCGCCCTTTACAATGAGCAGTTCTTC. Translating it yields CATSSALYNEQFF.

The V and J genes are TRBV15 and TRBJ2-6, with 14 bases aligning to TRBD2. The germline V gene has CDR1 LNHNV and CDR2 YYDKDF (reference sequence). CDR3 length equals 17 residues. Trimming cost V 4 bases and J 3 bases; bases outside gene matches: 2. The CDR3 here is CATSKGLAGDGANVLTF. In nucleotides, the CDR3 is TGTGCCACCAGCAAGGGACTAGCGGGAGATGGGGCCAACGTCCTGACTTTC.

The chain has TRBV2 and TRBJ2-6; no clear D. Germline V gene sequence: CDR1 SNHLY, CDR2 FYNNEI. This CDR3 comprises 14 residues. The V and J ends lost 8 bases and 2 bases respectively, with 10 bases between them. The DNA for the CDR3 is TGTGCCAGCCAAAAGGGAACTGGGGCCAACGTCCTGACTTTC. This codes for CASQKGTGANVLTF.

In DNA form, the CDR3 reads TGTGCCAGCAGGGTCCAGGGGATGGAGAATAATTCACCCCTCCACTTT. Translating it yields CASRVQGMENNSPLHF. This chain connects TRBV28 to TRBJ1-6; D perhaps matches TRBD1 (6 bases). Germline loops: CDR1 MDHEN, CDR2 SYDVKM. Deletions cut 6 bases from V and 5 bases from J, with 17 bases between. The CDR3 is made up of 16 amino acids. Supplemented by reference TRBV28 and TRBJ1-6, the full variable domain reads DVKVTQSSRYLVKRTGEKVFLECVQDMDHENMFWYRQDPGLGLRLIYFSYDVKMKEKGDIPEGYSVSREKKERFSLILESASTNQTSMYLCASRVQGMENNSPLHFGNGTRLTVT.

V gene TRBV11-3 combines with J gene TRBJ2-1; 14 positions agree with TRBD2. Germline V lookup: CDR1 SGHNT, CDR2 YENEEA. Losses at the gene ends were 4 bases for V and 6 bases for J; bases not matched to a gene: 5. This CDR3 spans 16 amino acids. CDR3 in DNA: TGTGCCAGCAGCTCAGGACTAGCGGGAGGTATCAATGAGCAGTTCTTC. Its protein product is CASSSGLAGGINEQFF.

This chain links TRBV21-1 with TRBJ2-7; the DNA was not compared with TRBD2, the D call given in the table. TRBV21-1 counts as a pseudogene. The CDR3 loop spans 16 amino acids. Written as DNA, the CDR3 is TGTGCCAGCAGCAAAGGAGGTAGCGGGAGTAGGAACGAGCAGTACTTC. Amino acids: CASSKGGSGSRNEQYF.

The V gene is TRBV30, the J gene TRBJ1-5, with D perhaps matching TRBD1 (5 bases). Germline V gives CDR1 GTSNPN, CDR2 SVGIG (reference sequence). The V end lost 2 bases, the J end lost 4 bases, and 18 bases lay between the germline ends. This CDR3 has 16 amino acids. The CDR3 coding sequence is TGTGCCTGGAGTCGGGACCTCCTAGGAGGAAATCAGCCCCAGCATTTT. As protein: CAWSRDLLGGNQPQHF.

Here the CDR3 DNA reads TGTGCCAGCAGTGACAGTCGATTCAATCAGCCCCAGCATTTT. This codes for CASSDSRFNQPQHF. The V and J genes are TRBV6-1 and TRBJ1-5; D call uncertain. Germline V gives CDR1 MNHNS, CDR2 SASEGT. This CDR3 is built from 14 residues. Between the trimmed V and J ends, which lost 3 bases and 3 bases, there was a span of 9 bases.

This chain joins TRBV29-1 and TRBJ1-1; D might be TRBD1 (6 bases). Germline V lookup: CDR1 SQVTM, CDR2 ANQGSEA. V lost 0 bases and J 5 bases, leaving 10 bases between the germline ends. There are 13 residues in the CDR3. CDR3 amino acids: CSVEEGGRTEAFF. The CDR3 nucleotides read TGCAGCGTTGAAGAAGGGGGGCGGACTGAAGCTTTCTTT. Full variable domain (rest looked up from reference TRBV29-1 and TRBJ1-1): SAVISQKPSRDICQRGTSLTIQCQVDSQVTMMFWYRQQPGQSLTLIATANQGSEATYESGFVIDKFPISRPNLTFSTLTVSNMSPEDSSIYLCSVEEGGRTEAFFGQGTRLTVV.

This chain's CDR3 is CATSKFGGETQYF. CDR3 nucleotides: TGTGCCACCAGCAAATTCGGGGGGGAGACCCAGTACTTC. This chain connects TRBV15 to TRBJ2-5; TRBD2 matches 7 bases. Unmatched junction bases numbered 4, after V lost 4 bases and J lost 5 bases. The CDR3 has 13 residues. CDR1 LNHNV and CDR2 YYDKDF come from the germline V gene (reference sequence).

The chain combines TRBV6-5 with TRBJ2-5, with D possibly being TRBD1 or TRBD2 (6 bases each). CDR1 and CDR2 from the germline V gene are MNHEY and SVGAGI. This CDR3 has 15 residues. Trimming removed 0 bases from V and 2 bases from J, with 10 bases in between. CDR3 sequence reads: CASSYSGGMQETQYF. DNA of the CDR3: TGTGCCAGCAGTTACTCAGGGGGGATGCAAGAGACCCAGTACTTC.

The chain has TRBV11-3 and TRBJ2-2; D is tentatively TRBD1 or TRBD2 (5 bases each). CDR1 SGHNT and CDR2 YENEEA come from the germline V gene. Between the trimmed V and J ends, which lost 5 bases and 3 bases, there was a span of 13 bases. CDR3 length: 15 residues. The DNA for the CDR3 is TGTGCCAGCAGCGCCGGGACGGGATACACCGGGGAGCTGTTTTTT. It yields the protein CASSAGTGYTGELFF. The entire variable domain, with the rest obtained from reference TRBV11-3 and TRBJ2-2, is as follows: EAGVVQSPRYKIIEKKQPVAFWCNPISGHNTLYWYLQNLGQGPELLIRYENEEAVDDSQLPKDRFSAERLKGVDSTLKIQPAELGDSAVYLCASSAGTGYTGELFFGEGSRLTVL.

This chain joins TRBV5-4 and TRBJ2-7; TRBD2 agrees at 9 bases. The CDR3 is made up of 15 amino acids. With 0 bases clipped from V and 2 bases from J, the junction kept 3 bases outside the gene matches. In germline, CDR1 is SGHNT, CDR2 YYREEE (reference sequence). DNA for the CDR3: TGTGCCAGCAGCTTGGGACTAGCGGCACCCTACGAGCAGTACTTC. Translated, it gives CASSLGLAAPYEQYF.